A single sample is the source of the 26 T cell receptor beta chains below, sequenced in a study of cytomegalovirus exposure and HLA in healthy donors. The PCR used 60 Vbeta and 13 Jbeta primers. Sequencing was performed with immunoSEQ multiplex PCR; in TCRdb, only in-frame clones are kept and a portion is missing. Among under 150,000 clones listed, about four fifths were seen once. Specimen: PBMCs. The origin of the receptors is a man under 40 in good health and CMV-seronegative.

The V and J genes are TRBV6-1 and TRBJ1-3, with D unclear. The length of the CDR3 is 16 residues. Trimming removed 2 bases from V and 0 bases from J, with 11 bases in between. CDR1 is MNHNS, CDR2 SASEGT, per germline. CDR3 sequence (DNA): TGTGCCAGCAGTGAATTAACAACGATCTCTGGAAACACCATATATTTT. Encoded protein: CASSELTTISGNTIYF.

The chain joins TRBV5-8 to TRBJ2-2; 9 bases map to TRBD1. The CDR3 length is 15 residues. The J segment lost 5 bases and the V segment lost 4 bases, leaving 6 bases of the junction unmatched. Germline V lookup: CDR1 SGHTS, CDR2 YDEGEE. CDR3 residues: CASSPGQGKTGELFF. The CDR3 bases are TGTGCCAGCAGCCCTGGACAGGGGAAGACCGGGGAGCTGTTTTTT.

The chain joins TRBV30 to TRBJ2-7; D is unclear. The CDR3 extends over 11 amino acids. The germline V gene has CDR1 GTSNPN and CDR2 SVGIG (reference sequence). The ends were cut back, 1 base at V and 3 bases at J, with 4 bases in the middle. The CDR3 loop reads CAWSGGYEQYF. CDR3 DNA sequence: TGTGCCTGGAGTGGAGGCTACGAGCAGTACTTC.

CDR3 sequence: CASSERTGAETQYF. The CDR3 bases are TGTGCCAGCAGTGAAAGGACAGGGGCGGAGACCCAGTACTTC. The J gene is TRBJ2-5, the V gene TRBV2, with 9 bases lining up with TRBD1. CDR3 length equals 14 residues. Looked up from germline, CDR1 is SNHLY and CDR2 is FYNNEI. The junction had 3 bases not matched to a gene; V was cut back by 2 bases and J by 5 bases.

The gene calls are TRBV9 and TRBJ2-1, with unresolved D. Trimming took 0 bases from V and 2 from J, leaving 12 bases between them. The CDR3 loop spans 16 amino acids. Germline V CDR1 and CDR2: SGDLS, YYNGEE. The DNA of the CDR3 is TGTGCCAGCAGCGTAGGAGGTAGCAGAACCTACAATGAGCAGTTCTTC. Translating it yields CASSVGGSRTYNEQFF.

The rearrangement joins TRBV28 to TRBJ2-3; 14 bases fit TRBD2. The CDR3 covers 18 residues. V gave up 4 bases and J gave up 5 bases; unmatched junction bases: 11. CDR1 MDHEN and CDR2 SYDVKM come from the germline V gene. CDR3 nucleotides: TGTGCCAGCAGTTCTCACGGCTTAGGGACTAGCGGGGGAGATACGCAGTATTTT. Translated, it gives CASSSHGLGTSGGDTQYF.

This clone was seen a few times. The gene calls are TRBV5-1 and TRBJ1-6, with 9 bases aligning to TRBD1. Germline V CDR1 and CDR2: SGHRS, YFSETQ. This CDR3 has 15 residues. V gave up 4 bases and J gave up 7 bases; unmatched junction bases: 6. Written as DNA, the CDR3 is TGCGCCAGCAGCGGTCCGGGACAGGGAAATTCACCCCTCCACTTT. This codes for CASSGPGQGNSPLHF. Combining the CDR3 with reference TRBV5-1 and TRBJ1-6 gives the whole variable domain KAGVTQTPRYLIKTRGQQVTLSCSPISGHRSVSWYQQTPGQGLQFLFEYFSETQRNKGNFPGRFSGRQFSNSRSEMNVSTLELGDSALYLCASSGPGQGNSPLHFGNGTRLTVT.

V and J are TRBV4-2 and TRBJ2-2; the D gene is possibly TRBD2 (6 bases). The length of the CDR3 is 18 residues. The V and J ends lost 3 bases and 2 bases respectively, with 19 bases between them. Germline CDR1 reads LGHNA; CDR2 reads YNFKEQ. The CDR3 loop reads CASSQGRDFNRNTGELFF. The CDR3 DNA sequence: TGTGCCAGCAGCCAGGGCCGGGACTTTAACCGTAACACCGGGGAGCTGTTTTTT.

This rearrangement joins TRBV28 to TRBJ2-5; 10 bases fit TRBD2. The CDR3 length is 16 residues. Germline trimming cut 5 bases from V and 0 bases from J; bases unmatched to any gene: 6. Germline V lookup: CDR1 MDHEN, CDR2 SYDVKM. CDR3 sequence reads: CASSLGAGGYQETQYF. In nucleotides, the CDR3 is TGTGCCAGCAGTCTTGGAGCGGGAGGGTACCAAGAGACCCAGTACTTC. Supplemented by reference TRBV28 and TRBJ2-5, the full variable domain reads DVKVTQSSRYLVKRTGEKVFLECVQDMDHENMFWYRQDPGLGLRLIYFSYDVKMKEKGDIPEGYSVSREKKERFSLILESASTNQTSMYLCASSLGAGGYQETQYFGPGTRLLVL.

The V and J genes are TRBV25-1 and TRBJ2-3; 7 nucleotides line up with TRBD1. Germline CDR1 reads MGHDK; CDR2 reads SYGVNS. The CDR3 spans 13 residues. The junction had 4 bases not matched to a gene; V was cut back by 7 bases and J by 3 bases. CDR3 protein: CASTNRGTDTQYF. Written as DNA, the CDR3 is TGTGCCAGCACAAACAGGGGAACAGATACGCAGTATTTT.

The chain couples TRBV5-4 to TRBJ1-6; a weak D match, TRBD1 (6 bases). The CDR3 length is 13 residues. The germline V gene has CDR1 SGHNT and CDR2 YYREEE (reference sequence). The ends were cut back, 1 base at V and 9 bases at J, with 8 bases in the middle. The CDR3, as DNA: TGTGCCAGCAGCTTGACAGGGATTTCACCCCTCCACTTT. The encoded protein is CASSLTGISPLHF.

The chain employs TRBV6-4 and TRBJ2-6; D may be TRBD2 (6 bases). V lost 6 bases to trimming and J lost 4 bases, with 10 bases between them. The CDR3 runs to 14 residues. From germline, CDR1 is MRHNA and CDR2 SNTAGT. The CDR3 DNA is TGTGCCAGCAGCACTAGCCCCGGGGCCAACGTCCTGACTTTC. It specifies CASSTSPGANVLTF.

The chain employs TRBV19 and TRBJ1-1; a weak D match, TRBD1 (5 bases). V was shortened by 5 bases and J by 1 base, with 17 bases between the two germline ends. Germline-derived CDR1 and CDR2 are LNHDA and SQIVND (reference sequence). The CDR3 is made up of 16 amino acids. CDR3 sequence (DNA): TGTGCCAGTAGTCCTCGTCCCGGGACTCCGAACACTGAAGCTTTCTTT. Its translation is CASSPRPGTPNTEAFF.

The CDR3 loop reads CASSVGDRGMEQFF. CDR3 coding DNA: TGTGCCAGCAGTGTGGGGGACAGGGGGATGGAGCAGTTCTTC. The chain is built from TRBV25-1 and TRBJ2-1, with 11 bases fitting TRBD1. Losses at the gene ends were 4 bases for V and 10 bases for J; bases not matched to a gene: 6. The CDR3 sequence is 14 residues long. The germline V gene has CDR1 MGHDK and CDR2 SYGVNS.

The chain recombines TRBV19 with TRBJ1-5, with 7 bases matching TRBD1. CDR1 and CDR2 from the germline V gene are LNHDA and SQIVND (reference sequence). V was clipped by 5 bases and J by 4 bases; unmatched bases: 11. The CDR3 has 16 amino acids. In DNA form, the CDR3 reads TGTGCCAGTAGTCTGACCCGGACAGGAGCGAATCAGCCCCAGCATTTT. Its translation is CASSLTRTGANQPQHF.

The chain links TRBV6-1 to TRBJ2-3; 10 bases align to TRBD2. The germline gives CDR1 MNHNS, CDR2 SASEGT. CDR3 length: 15 residues. V shed 3 bases and J 4 bases; nucleotides not matched to a gene: 4. The CDR3 bases are TGTGCCAGCAGTGATGGGCTAGCGGGAGCAGATACGCAGTATTTT. Amino acids: CASSDGLAGADTQYF.

Only a few counts were recorded for this clone. The chain employs TRBV10-3 and TRBJ1-6; the match to TRBD1 covers 10 bases. With 2 bases clipped from V and 7 bases from J, the junction kept 2 bases outside the gene matches. The CDR3 extends over 15 amino acids. The germline V gene encodes CDR1 ENHRY and CDR2 SYGVKD. The CDR3 here is CAISEMDRGNSPLHF. The CDR3 nucleotides read TGTGCCATCAGTGAGATGGACAGGGGGAATTCACCCCTCCACTTT.

The rearrangement uses TRBV28 and TRBJ2-4, with TRBD2 identical over 9 bases. V lost 3 bases, J lost 3 bases, and 3 bases stayed unmatched. Germline CDR1 reads MDHEN; CDR2 reads SYDVKM. The CDR3 extends over 15 amino acids. CDR3 loop: CASSFASGIKNIQYF. DNA of the CDR3: TGTGCCAGCAGTTTTGCTAGCGGGATCAAAAACATTCAGTACTTC.

The chain uses TRBV20-1 and TRBJ2-7; D is unclear. V was pared by 7 bases and J by 3 bases, with 10 bases between. Germline CDR1 reads DFQATT; CDR2 reads SNEGSKA (reference sequence). This CDR3 comprises 11 residues. CDR3 in amino acids: CSVRSGYEQYF. CDR3 DNA: TGCAGTGTCCGCTCCGGCTACGAGCAGTACTTC.

This clone has just a few counts. The chain uses TRBV18 and TRBJ2-7; 13 nucleotides align to TRBD2. V gave up 6 bases and J gave up 3 bases; unmatched junction bases: 5. The CDR3 spans 15 residues. The germline V gene has CDR1 KGHSH and CDR2 LQKENI. The CDR3 DNA sequence: TGTGCCAGCTCGCCCGGGACTAGCGGGATCTACGAGCAGTACTTC. Residues: CASSPGTSGIYEQYF.

The chain recombines TRBV10-3 with TRBJ1-5; TRBD1 aligns across 7 bases. Germline V gene sequence: CDR1 ENHRY, CDR2 SYGVKD. The CDR3 spans 18 residues. Unmatched junction bases numbered 19, after V lost 11 bases and J lost 0 bases. The DNA for the CDR3 is TGTGCCCCGGAGAGGACAGGCGGCTCCCAATTTAGCAATCAGCCCCAGCATTTT. Its protein is CAPERTGGSQFSNQPQHF.

The chain combines TRBV2 with TRBJ1-2; 7 bases match TRBD1. The CDR3 sequence is 12 residues long. The V and J ends lost 10 bases and 8 bases, in that order; junction bases with no gene match: 10. The germline CDR1 and CDR2 sequences are SNHLY and FYNNEI. CDR3 residues: CATPDRVEGYTF. CDR3 bases: TGTGCCACACCAGACAGGGTGGAAGGCTACACCTTC.

The V call is TRBV28, the J call TRBJ2-1, with TRBD2 matching over 8 bases. The V and J ends lost 4 bases and 1 base, in that order; junction bases with no gene match: 9. This CDR3 is 17 amino acids long. The germline gives CDR1 MDHEN, CDR2 SYDVKM. CDR3 residues: CASSSPGGGISYNEQFF. The CDR3 coding sequence is TGTGCCAGCAGTTCACCGGGGGGGGGAATATCCTACAATGAGCAGTTCTTC.

This clone came up a few times. V usage is TRBV28 and J usage is TRBJ2-7, with 8 bases lining up with TRBD1. The V segment lost 5 bases and the J segment 4 bases; nucleotides outside the gene matches: 10. Germline V gene lookup returns CDR1 MDHEN and CDR2 SYDVKM. This CDR3 has 15 residues. The CDR3 spells CASSDARQGFYEQYF. DNA for the CDR3: TGTGCCAGCAGTGACGCTCGACAGGGGTTTTACGAGCAGTACTTC. Drawing the rest from reference TRBV28 and TRBJ2-7, the complete variable domain is DVKVTQSSRYLVKRTGEKVFLECVQDMDHENMFWYRQDPGLGLRLIYFSYDVKMKEKGDIPEGYSVSREKKERFSLILESASTNQTSMYLCASSDARQGFYEQYFGPGTRLTVT.

The J gene is TRBJ2-7, the V gene TRBV28; the D gene is possibly TRBD1 (5 bases). Germline V gene lookup returns CDR1 MDHEN and CDR2 SYDVKM. V was shortened by 5 bases and J by 3 bases, with 5 bases between the two germline ends. This CDR3 has 11 amino acids. The CDR3 nucleotides are TGTGCCAGCAGTCAGGGCTACGAGCAGTACTTC. It codes for CASSQGYEQYF.

V is TRBV27 and J is TRBJ2-7; D is uncertain. There are 13 residues in the CDR3. V was trimmed by 3 bases and J by 3 bases, leaving 9 bases between them. CDR1 is MNHEY and CDR2 is SMNVEV in the germline V gene (reference sequence). This CDR3 reads CASSLGRYYEQYF. CDR3 nucleotides: TGTGCCAGCAGTTTGGGCAGATACTACGAGCAGTACTTC.